These 7 T cell receptor beta chains were sequenced from one sample in a study of monozygotic twins with inflammatory bowel disease. From its re-call of the 5' RACE reads, TCRdb lists each CDR3 protein once, without DNA. The sample table sets out 420,000 or so distinct CDR3 sequences. Sequenced: blood. Source of these receptors: a human donor with ulcerative colitis or Crohn's disease, or a healthy co-twin of an affected twin (not recorded which).

The V gene is TRBV27, the J gene TRBJ2-7; TCRdb's assignment of TRBD2 cannot be checked, as there is no DNA. This CDR3 region has 15 residues. Germline values: CDR1 MNHEY, CDR2 SMNVEV (reference sequence). This CDR3 reads CASSSPGGGIYEQYF.

The chain is built from TRBV7-9 and TRBJ2-7; TCRdb's D call of TRBD2 is untestable without DNA. The CDR3 has 12 residues. CDR1 and CDR2 from the germline V gene are SEHNR and FQNEAQ (reference sequence). The CDR3 loop reads CASSSERVEQYF.

The rearrangement joins TRBV5-1 to TRBJ2-7; TCRdb outputs TRBD2, but without DNA this stays unchecked. Germline-derived CDR1 and CDR2 are SGHRS and YFSETQ. This CDR3 contains 18 residues. The CDR3 loop reads CASSSKGGLAGVENEQYF.

The genes are TRBV28 and TRBJ2-7; TCRdb selects TRBD1, and the lack of DNA leaves this call unchecked. Per germline, CDR1 MDHEN and CDR2 SYDVKM. There are 11 residues in the CDR3. CDR3 protein: CASSLGGEQYF.

The chain links TRBV5-4 to TRBJ2-2; TCRdb's D gene call, TRBD2, goes unchecked for lack of DNA. The germline gives CDR1 SGHNT, CDR2 YYREEE (reference sequence). The CDR3 sequence is 16 residues long. This CDR3 reads CASSLKGGGATGELFF.

The genes are TRBV20-1 and TRBJ1-1. CDR1 is DFQATT and CDR2 is SNEGSKA in the germline V gene (reference sequence). CDR3 size: 13 residues. The CDR3 sequence: CSARTGIYTEAFF.

The CDR3 here is CASSLGAGWEDEQFF. This chain uses TRBV7-2 with TRBJ2-1; TCRdb gives TRBD2 as the D gene, but with no DNA this cannot be confirmed. Germline lookup yields CDR1 SGHTA and CDR2 FQGNSA. This CDR3 is 15 amino acids long. The full variable domain, with the rest looked up from reference TRBV7-2 and TRBJ2-1, is GAGVSQSPSNKVTEKGKDVELRCDPISGHTALYWYRQSLGQGLEFLIYFQGNSAPDKSGLPSDRFSAERTGGSVSTLTIQRTQQEDSAVYLCASSLGAGWEDEQFFGPGTRLTVL.